A selection of T cell receptor beta chains follows, all from one sample in a study of blood T cell repertoires in COVID-19. The assay was immunoSEQ multiplex PCR, and TCRdb's table has in-frame clones only and misses some. The sample carries under 150,000 clones, around 89% recorded once. Sequencing was done on a sample of peripheral blood. These receptors were obtained from a man aged 50 or older with active or convalescent COVID-19. Each CDR3 is given with its conserved first and last residue. D genes are given only for firm matches. Expanded clones get a size class; other rows say once, few or many, or leave the size out.

size	D	V	J	DNA	CDR3
NA	TRBD2	TRBV11-2	TRBJ2-5	TGTGCCAGCAGCTTAGATACGGGAGGCCACCAGACCCAGTACTTC	CASSLDTGGHQTQYF
NA	TRBD1	TRBV19	TRBJ1-1	TGTGCCAGTAGTAGGGACAGGGGGAACACTGAAGCTTTCTTT	CASSRDRGNTEAFF
NA	TRBD1	TRBV12-5	TRBJ2-2	TGTGCTAGTGGTCCCAGACAGGGGGGGAACACCGGGGAGCTGTTTTTT	CASGPRQGGNTGELFF
NA	NA	TRBV18	TRBJ1-1	TGTGCCAGCTCACCCCAACCCAATATAAACATGAACACTGAAGCTTTCTTT	CASSPQPNINMNTEAFF
NA	NA	TRBV20-1	TRBJ2-3	TGCAGTGCTAGCTTTACAGATACGCAGTATTTT	CSASFTDTQYF
NA	TRBD1	TRBV7-9	TRBJ2-2	TGTGCCAGCGGGGACAGGGGGCGGATAGACACCGGGGAGCTGTTTTTT	CASGDRGRIDTGELFF
NA	NA	TRBV28	TRBJ1-4	TGTGCCAGCAGTTCTACCGCAGGCCTTAATGAAAAACTGTTTTTT	CASSSTAGLNEKLFF
NA	TRBD2	TRBV5-1	TRBJ2-7	TGCGCCAGCACCCGGGACGTAGGACTAGCGGGAGACGAGCAGTACTTC	CASTRDVGLAGDEQYF
once	TRBD2	TRBV7-2	TRBJ2-7	TGTGCCAGCAGACAAGTAGCGGGGAACGTCTACGAGCAGTACTTC	CASRQVAGNVYEQYF
NA	TRBD2	TRBV27	TRBJ2-3	TGTGCCAGCAGTTTATGGAGAGCGGGGGCAGATACGCAGTATTTT	CASSLWRAGADTQYF
NA	TRBD1	TRBV5-1	TRBJ1-4	TGCGCCAGCAGCTCTAACGCCGGGACAGGGGGTGAAAAACTGTTTTTT	CASSSNAGTGGEKLFF
NA	NA	TRBV10-3	TRBJ2-7	TGTGCCACCCTCGGAGGGGGGGACGAGCAGTACTTC	CATLGGGDEQYF
NA	TRBD1	TRBV18	TRBJ1-1	TGTGCCAGCTCACCAAGGCAGGGGGGCGCCGTCGGCACTGAAGCTTTCTTT	CASSPRQGGAVGTEAFF
NA	NA	TRBV19	TRBJ2-2	TGTGCCAGTAACCCGGACAGCCTGATGAACACCGGGGAGCTGTTTTTT	CASNPDSLMNTGELFF
NA	NA	TRBV19	TRBJ2-3	TGTGCCAGTAGTATCCAGACTAGCACAGATACGCAGTATTTT	CASSIQTSTDTQYF